This T cell receptor beta chain was identified during a study of vaccination effects on CD4 cells after COVID-19. Overall study context: The study obtained samples from two convalescent patients 16 days and one week before vaccination.

Assay: immunoSEQ multiplex PCR; the TCRdb copy retains only in-frame clones and omits some. The repertoire includes roughly 60,000 clones, just over 70% of them detected once, and less than 25% sits in the top ten. The CDR3 is made up of 16 amino acids. The germline gives CDR1 SGHRS, CDR2 YFSETQ. V shed 3 bases and J shed 2 bases, with 14 bases lying between them. About this clone itself: Antigen: not known.

Cultured cells yielded isolated CD4+ T cells after 10 days. The sequenced sample was CD4+ T cells from PBMCs cultured without peptide, obtained before COVID-19 vaccination. The TCR comes from a human donor who had a prior SARS-CoV-2 infection. The chain combines TRBV5-1 with TRBJ2-2, with a possible D match to TRBD2 (5 bases). CDR3 in amino acids: CASSYLGVPNTGELFF. As DNA, the CDR3 is TGCGCCAGCAGCTATCTCGGGGTCCCAAACACCGGGGAGCTGTTTTTT.